The rows below give T cell receptor beta chains drawn from one sample of a study of T cell responses to AZD1222 COVID-19 vaccine. Produced via immunoSEQ multiplex PCR; TCRdb's table is partial and in-frame only. The profile shows approximately 150,000 clones, around 89% of them singletons. This sample comprised peripheral blood, obtained on day 0 of AZD1222 vaccination. These receptors came from an adult in good health. Each CDR3 is given with its conserved first and last residue. Fields, in order: V gene, J gene, clone size, CDR3 protein. Where a row states a size, it is once, few, many or the class of an expanded clone; other rows omit it.

TRBV24-1	TRBJ2-5	-	CATSDRTSGRDSYFQETQYF
TRBV7-9	TRBJ2-2	-	CASSLGLGPNTGELFF
TRBV7-2	TRBJ2-7	-	CASSLNYEQYF
TRBV2	TRBJ1-5	-	CASSGDRGNQPQHF
TRBV19	TRBJ1-1	once	CASSISGTAAEAFF
TRBV11-3	TRBJ2-1	-	CASSPRSFGNEQFF
TRBV4-1	TRBJ1-1	-	CASSQERGRDTEAFF
TRBV5-1	TRBJ1-1	-	CASSSVTGALNTEAFF
TRBV6-5	TRBJ1-1	-	CASSYSPTGFSTEAFF
TRBV2	TRBJ2-7	-	CASSDNRDRGYEQYF
TRBV9	TRBJ1-1	-	CASSRTGGSTEAFF
TRBV4-3	TRBJ2-7	-	CASSQDGGRAGVYEQYF
TRBV10-3	TRBJ2-1	-	CAISESGSAYNEQFF
TRBV2	TRBJ1-1	-	CASSEGIREGRRTEAFF
TRBV5-4	TRBJ1-1	-	CASSLVGTEAFF
TRBV28	TRBJ2-7	-	CASIGTGDSYEQYF
TRBV14	TRBJ2-7	once	CASSQTNRGEQYF
TRBV2	TRBJ2-1	-	CASSEQGIFEQFF
TRBV6-2/TRBV6-3	TRBJ1-1	-	CASSDYRDTEAFF
TRBV7-8	TRBJ1-2	-	CASSLERGANYGYTF
TRBV7-9	TRBJ1-5	-	CASSFVGSAQPQHF
TRBV19	TRBJ2-1	-	CASSPGRENYNEQFF
TRBV7-2	TRBJ2-7	-	CASSLTVNSYEQYF
TRBV18	TRBJ1-2	-	CASSPTVDYGYTF
TRBV29-1	TRBJ2-7	-	CSETTGTRETYEQYF
TRBV7-3	TRBJ2-7	-	CASSSTPGREQYF
TRBV4-2	TRBJ1-1	-	CASSQGVGPTEAFF
TRBV18	TRBJ1-1	once	CASSPDRGFGTEAFF
TRBV10-3	TRBJ1-6	-	CAIRSGGSSPLHF
TRBV5-1	TRBJ1-3	-	CASSRDGNTIYF
TRBV18	TRBJ1-5	-	CASSVTGTVSNQPQHF
TRBV7-2	TRBJ1-5	-	CASSYRAGQPQHF
TRBV12-3/TRBV12-4	TRBJ2-5	-	CASSPGGRETQYF
TRBV4-3	TRBJ2-7	-	CASSLRTGDYEQYF
TRBV18	TRBJ1-1	-	CASSSTENTEAFF
TRBV7-2	TRBJ1-2	-	CASSRELNYGYTF
TRBV25-1	TRBJ1-1	-	CASSELEGRGRTEAFF
TRBV4-1	TRBJ1-1	-	CASSQDGRGLRGTEAFF
TRBV7-7	TRBJ2-7	-	CASSLTTGEGEQYF
TRBV25-1	TRBJ1-6	-	CASRQGLGNSPLHF
TRBV5-1	TRBJ1-2	-	CASSLDTNYGYTF
TRBV15	TRBJ1-1	-	CATSREFQETTEAFF
TRBV18	TRBJ1-1	once	CASSNSKGSLSEAFF
TRBV6-5	TRBJ1-1	-	CASSYWGNTEAFF
TRBV13	TRBJ2-1	-	CASSPMRGNNEQFF
TRBV7-3	TRBJ2-1	few	CASSLVGSGRYNEQFF
TRBV29-1	TRBJ2-7	-	CSVATWGVAYEQYF
TRBV6-4	TRBJ2-4	few	CASSPLAGEQNIQYF
TRBV2	TRBJ1-3	-	CASREDFGNTIYF
TRBV2	TRBJ2-1	-	CASRGQASSYNEQFF
TRBV7-6	TRBJ2-2	-	CASSLGVRGLHTGELFF
TRBV3-1/TRBV3-2	TRBJ2-3	-	CASSHQDYTDTQYF
TRBV6-5	TRBJ1-6	-	CASSLWGPYNSPLHF
TRBV29-1	TRBJ1-1	-	CSALGEKGATTEAFF
TRBV11-2	TRBJ2-7	once	CASSLGGRYEQYF